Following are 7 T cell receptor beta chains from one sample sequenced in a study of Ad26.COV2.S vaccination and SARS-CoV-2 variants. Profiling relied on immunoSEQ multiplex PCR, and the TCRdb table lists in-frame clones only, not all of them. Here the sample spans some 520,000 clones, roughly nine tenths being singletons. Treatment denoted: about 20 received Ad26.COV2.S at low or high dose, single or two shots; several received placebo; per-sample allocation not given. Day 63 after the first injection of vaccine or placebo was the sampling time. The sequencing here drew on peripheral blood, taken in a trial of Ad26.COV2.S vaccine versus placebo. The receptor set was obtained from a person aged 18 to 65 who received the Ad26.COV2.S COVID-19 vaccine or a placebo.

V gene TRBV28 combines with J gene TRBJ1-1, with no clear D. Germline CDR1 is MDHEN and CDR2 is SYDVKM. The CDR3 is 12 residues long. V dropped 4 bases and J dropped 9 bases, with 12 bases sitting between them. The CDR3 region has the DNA TGTGCCAGCAGTTGGGGTCAGAGGAAAGCTTTCTTT. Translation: CASSWGQRKAFF. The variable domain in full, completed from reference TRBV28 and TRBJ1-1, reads DVKVTQSSRYLVKRTGEKVFLECVQDMDHENMFWYRQDPGLGLRLIYFSYDVKMKEKGDIPEGYSVSREKKERFSLILESASTNQTSMYLCASSWGQRKAFFGQGTRLTVV.

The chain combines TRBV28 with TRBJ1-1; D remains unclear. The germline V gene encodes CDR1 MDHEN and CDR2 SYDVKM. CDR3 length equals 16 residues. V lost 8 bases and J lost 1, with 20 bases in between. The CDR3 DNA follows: TGTGCCAGCCAGCCAGGCGGATTCCGCCCGAACACTGAAGCTTTCTTT. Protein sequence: CASQPGGFRPNTEAFF. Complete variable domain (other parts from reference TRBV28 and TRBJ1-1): DVKVTQSSRYLVKRTGEKVFLECVQDMDHENMFWYRQDPGLGLRLIYFSYDVKMKEKGDIPEGYSVSREKKERFSLILESASTNQTSMYLCASQPGGFRPNTEAFFGQGTRLTVV.

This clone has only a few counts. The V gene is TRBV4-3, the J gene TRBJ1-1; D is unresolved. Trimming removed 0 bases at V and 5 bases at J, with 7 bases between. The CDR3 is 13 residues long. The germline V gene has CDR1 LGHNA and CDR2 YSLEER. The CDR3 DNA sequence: TGCGCCAGCAGCCAAGATTGGGGTACTGAAGCTTTCTTT. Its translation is CASSQDWGTEAFF.

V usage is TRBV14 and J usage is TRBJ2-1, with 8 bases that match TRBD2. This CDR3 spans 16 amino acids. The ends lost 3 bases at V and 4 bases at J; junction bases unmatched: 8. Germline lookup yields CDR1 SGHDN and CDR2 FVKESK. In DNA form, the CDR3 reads TGTGCCAGCAGCCAGGAAAGCGGGGGACGATACAATGAGCAGTTCTTC. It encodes CASSQESGGRYNEQFF.

The CDR3 DNA follows: TGCGCCAGCAGCCAAGCCCCACCCCGAAAGCGGGCCGGGACCCAGTACTTC. Its translation: CASSQAPPRKRAGTQYF. The rearrangement uses TRBV4-1 and TRBJ2-5, with D possibly TRBD2 on 6 matching bases. Germline CDR1 reads MGHRA; CDR2 reads YSYEKL. The CDR3 totals 17 residues. V was pared by 1 base and J by 7 bases, with 22 bases between.

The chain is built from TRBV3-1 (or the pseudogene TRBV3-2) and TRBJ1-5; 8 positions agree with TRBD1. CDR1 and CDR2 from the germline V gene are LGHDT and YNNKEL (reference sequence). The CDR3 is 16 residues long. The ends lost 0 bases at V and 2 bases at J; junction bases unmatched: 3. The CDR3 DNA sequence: TGTGCCAGCAGCCAAGAACCAGGGGGCCGCAATCAGCCCCAGCATTTT. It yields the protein CASSQEPGGRNQPQHF.

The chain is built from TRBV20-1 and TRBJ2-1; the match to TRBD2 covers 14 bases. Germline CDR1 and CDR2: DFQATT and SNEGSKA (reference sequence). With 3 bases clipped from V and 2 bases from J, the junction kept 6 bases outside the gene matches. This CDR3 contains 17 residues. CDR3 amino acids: CSASGTSGRVAYNEQFF. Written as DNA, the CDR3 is TGCAGTGCTAGTGGGACTAGCGGGAGAGTAGCCTACAATGAGCAGTTCTTC.